A single sample gave rise to the 16 T cell receptor beta chains below, sequenced in a study of cytomegalovirus exposure and HLA in healthy donors. It was with 60 Vbeta and 13 Jbeta primers that the PCR ran. Clones were sequenced by immunoSEQ multiplex PCR, and TCRdb holds only the in-frame ones, with some missing. This table has around 130,000 clones, around 85% appearing once. The sequenced sample was PBMCs. These receptors originate from a woman aged 30 to 39 in good health and CMV-seropositive.

The rearrangement links TRBV6-5 to TRBJ1-6; 9 bases match TRBD1. Per the germline V gene, CDR1 is MNHEY and CDR2 is SVGAGI. CDR3 length equals 14 residues. The V gene end was trimmed by 5 bases and the J gene end by 9 bases; junction bases not matched to a gene: 5. CDR3 loop: CASSLGQGSSPLHF. The CDR3 nucleotides read TGTGCCAGCAGTCTGGGACAGGGAAGTTCACCCCTCCACTTT.

V gene TRBV27 combines with J gene TRBJ1-3; no firm D call. V was cut by 3 bases and J by 9 bases, with 15 bases left in between. CDR1 is MNHEY and CDR2 is SMNVEV in the germline V gene (reference sequence). CDR3 length: 14 amino acids. CDR3 coding DNA: TGTGCCAGCAGTTTGAGCAGGCATGCCGGCACCATATATTTT. Encoded protein: CASSLSRHAGTIYF.

As for this clone: This same CDR3 is encoded by further DNA sequences in the sample. The chain combines TRBV27 with TRBJ1-5; unclear D gene. This CDR3 is built from 13 residues. Germline-derived CDR1 and CDR2 are MNHEY and SMNVEV (reference sequence). Deletions cut 0 bases from V and 7 bases from J, with 7 bases between. The DNA of the CDR3 is TGTGCCAGCAGTTTATCTTGGGCCCAGCCCCAGCATTTT. Translated, it gives CASSLSWAQPQHF.

There are a few counts of this clone. This chain links TRBV2 with TRBJ1-2, with 7 positions matching TRBD1. CDR3 size: 14 residues. The junction had 9 bases not matched to a gene; V was cut back by 7 bases and J by 4 bases. Germline V gene lookup returns CDR1 SNHLY and CDR2 FYNNEI. CDR3 loop: CASNPAGTAYGYTF. CDR3 coding DNA: TGTGCCAGCAACCCCGCTGGGACAGCCTATGGCTACACCTTC.

The chain uses TRBV9 and TRBJ2-2, with TRBD2 identical over 7 bases. The germline CDR1 and CDR2 sequences are SGDLS and YYNGEE. The ends lost 3 bases at V and 0 bases at J; junction bases unmatched: 2. There are 15 residues in the CDR3. The CDR3 reads CASSGLAANTGELFF. The CDR3 nucleotides read TGTGCCAGCAGCGGGCTAGCGGCGAACACCGGGGAGCTGTTTTTT.

The J gene is TRBJ2-1, the V gene TRBV28, with TRBD1 matching 7 bases. The V segment lost 7 bases and the J segment 7 bases; nucleotides outside the gene matches: 13. The CDR3 runs to 15 residues. In germline, CDR1 is MDHEN, CDR2 SYDVKM. The CDR3 loop reads CASTPPRTGSNEQFF. CDR3 nucleotide sequence: TGTGCCAGCACCCCCCCCCGGACAGGTTCGAATGAGCAGTTCTTC. Variable domain in full (rest from reference TRBV28 and TRBJ2-1): DVKVTQSSRYLVKRTGEKVFLECVQDMDHENMFWYRQDPGLGLRLIYFSYDVKMKEKGDIPEGYSVSREKKERFSLILESASTNQTSMYLCASTPPRTGSNEQFFGPGTRLTVL.

This chain joins TRBV6-1 and TRBJ1-3, with D maybe TRBD1 (5 bases). Germline V lookup: CDR1 MNHNS, CDR2 SASEGT. This CDR3 spans 13 amino acids. The CDR3, as DNA: TGTGGGTCGAGCGGGGCCGCTGGAAACACCATATATTTT. Protein: CGSSGAAGNTIYF.

The chain links TRBV5-1 to TRBJ2-1; tentatively, D is TRBD2 (6 bases). CDR3 length: 15 residues. Germline CDR1 and CDR2: SGHRS and YFSETQ. The V end lost 0 bases, the J end lost 1 base, and 8 bases lay between the germline ends. CDR3 sequence reads: CASSLALASYNEQFF. For the CDR3, the DNA is TGCGCCAGCAGCTTGGCCCTAGCGTCCTACAATGAGCAGTTCTTC.

V gene TRBV5-1 combines with J gene TRBJ2-1; 12 bases align to TRBD2. Unmatched junction bases numbered 13, after V lost 0 bases and J lost 9 bases. In germline, CDR1 is SGHRS, CDR2 YFSETQ. The CDR3 has 18 amino acids. The CDR3 DNA sequence: TGCGCCAGCAGCTTGGGAGTTGCGTGGACTAGCGGGACCAGTGAGCAGTTCTTC. It specifies CASSLGVAWTSGTSEQFF.

This clone came up a few times. This sequence joins TRBV28 and TRBJ2-3; weak D call: TRBD1 (6 bases). Germline-derived CDR1 and CDR2 are MDHEN and SYDVKM. This CDR3 spans 14 amino acids. V lost 5 bases and J 3 bases, leaving 12 bases between the germline ends. The CDR3 sequence is CASSPRDTTDTQYF. The CDR3 DNA follows: TGTGCCAGCAGTCCAAGGGACACTACAGATACGCAGTATTTT.

This clone was detected only once. The CDR3 bases are TGTGCCAGCAGCCGACAGCTCTCCTACGAGCAGTACTTC. Residues: CASSRQLSYEQYF. The chain uses TRBV28 and TRBJ2-7; possibly TRBD1 for D (5 bases). The CDR3 contains 13 residues. Trimming removed 6 bases from V and 0 bases from J, with 9 bases in between. Germline V gives CDR1 MDHEN, CDR2 SYDVKM.

This clone occurred a few times. The genes are TRBV9 and TRBJ2-3, with 7 nucleotides matching TRBD2. CDR3 length: 15 amino acids. Germline V CDR1 and CDR2: SGDLS, YYNGEE. V dropped 1 base and J dropped 0; count of bases not matched to a gene: 2. The CDR3 sequence is CASSVSGISTDTQYF. The CDR3 DNA reads as TGTGCCAGCAGCGTAAGCGGGATTAGCACAGATACGCAGTATTTT.

The J gene is TRBJ2-1, the V gene TRBV30; D unclear. This CDR3 spans 12 amino acids. The V end lost 5 bases, the J end lost 3 bases, and 8 bases lay between the germline ends. The V gene's germline CDR1 is GTSNPN and CDR2 SVGIG (reference sequence). CDR3 sequence (DNA): TGTGCCTGGGCCCGCAGCTACAATGAGCAGTTCTTC. Translating gives CAWARSYNEQFF.

The genes are TRBV7-6 and TRBJ2-7; the match to TRBD2 covers 9 bases. The germline V gene has CDR1 SGHVS and CDR2 FNYEAQ. V dropped 2 bases and J dropped 4; count of bases not matched to a gene: 9. The CDR3 is 16 amino acids. The CDR3 DNA reads TGTGCCAGCAGCTTACAGGTTGCGGGAGGGTATTACGAGCAGTACTTC. Protein product: CASSLQVAGGYYEQYF.

The V and J genes are TRBV28 and TRBJ1-2; 9 positions match TRBD1. The V gene end was trimmed by 3 bases and the J gene end by 6 bases; junction bases not matched to a gene: 8. Germline-derived CDR1 and CDR2 are MDHEN and SYDVKM. This CDR3 is built from 15 residues. CDR3 in DNA: TGTGCCAGCAGTTTGTCCGGACAGGGGCGGGATGGCTACACCTTC. It encodes CASSLSGQGRDGYTF.

This sequence joins TRBV5-5 and TRBJ2-1, with D tentatively TRBD2 (6 bases). Trimming stripped 1 base from V and 7 bases from J, with 12 bases between. Germline-derived CDR1 and CDR2 are SGHKS and YYEKEE (reference sequence). CDR3 length: 14 residues. For the CDR3, the DNA is TGTGCCAGCAGCTTGTCGGGAGTCGATAATGAGCAGTTCTTC. Translating it yields CASSLSGVDNEQFF.